The 17 T cell receptor beta chains reported below all come from one sample, sequenced in a study of cytomegalovirus exposure and HLA in healthy donors. TCRdb's table, derived via immunoSEQ multiplex PCR, lists solely in-frame clones and lacks some. The sample lists more than 90,000 clones, over 85% occurring once. Sample: PBMCs. These receptor sequences come from a woman under 40 in good health and CMV-seropositive.

The chain recombines TRBV18 with TRBJ2-5; a possible D gene is TRBD1 (5 bases). Germline CDR1 and CDR2: KGHSH and LQKENI. This CDR3 region has 11 residues. V lost 8 bases, J lost 5 bases, and 9 bases lay in between. The CDR3 is CASAPGETQYF. CDR3 coding DNA: TGTGCCAGCGCCCCAGGGGAGACCCAGTACTTC.

This chain joins TRBV27 and TRBJ2-2; unclear D gene. The germline V gene has CDR1 MNHEY and CDR2 SMNVEV (reference sequence). This CDR3 has 13 amino acids. Trimming stripped 2 bases from V and 5 bases from J, with 6 bases between. The CDR3 bases are TGTGCCAGCAGTTTAGCCGCGACCGGGGAGCTGTTTTTT. It specifies CASSLAATGELFF.

The J gene is TRBJ1-1, the V gene TRBV23-1, with 8 nucleotides matching TRBD1. TRBV23-1 has ORF status, its function being uncertain. The CDR3 loop spans 14 amino acids. V trimming: 3 bases; J trimming: 3 bases; junction bases outside the gene matches: 3. CDR3 in DNA: TGCGCCAGCAGTCAGCACAGGGGGGACACTGAAGCTTTCTTT. Translating it yields CASSQHRGDTEAFF.

This clone was recorded once. The chain combines TRBV29-1 with TRBJ1-2, with TRBD1 matching 9 bases. From germline, CDR1 is SQVTM and CDR2 ANQGSEA. Losses at the gene ends were 7 bases for V and 4 bases for J; bases not matched to a gene: 7. The CDR3 covers 13 residues. CDR3 DNA: TGCAGCGCCCGGGACAGGGTGACCTATGGCTACACCTTC. Protein product: CSARDRVTYGYTF.

This chain links TRBV19 with TRBJ1-5; perhaps TRBD1 as D (5 bases). The CDR3 contains 15 residues. Trimming pared 5 bases from V and 4 bases from J, leaving 15 bases between. Per germline, CDR1 LNHDA and CDR2 SQIVND (reference sequence). For the CDR3, the DNA is TGTGCCAGTAGTCGGGCGGGGCCTACGAATCAGCCCCAGCATTTT. Translated: CASSRAGPTNQPQHF.

V is TRBV14 and J is TRBJ2-1, with D perhaps TRBD2 (6 bases). Per germline, CDR1 SGHDN and CDR2 FVKESK. Trimming removed 5 bases from V and 2 bases from J, with 10 bases in between. This CDR3 is built from 14 residues. The CDR3 protein is CASSNSGAYNEQFF. CDR3 in DNA: TGTGCCAGCAGCAATAGCGGAGCCTACAATGAGCAGTTCTTC. The full variable domain, rest sourced from reference TRBV14 and TRBJ2-1, is EAGVTQFPSHSVIEKGQTVTLRCDPISGHDNLYWYRRVMGKEIKFLLHFVKESKQDESGMPNNRFLAERTGGTYSTLKVQPAELEDSGVYFCASSNSGAYNEQFFGPGTRLTVL.

The chain couples TRBV5-1 to TRBJ1-2, with 9 bases matching TRBD1. Looked up from germline, CDR1 is SGHRS and CDR2 is YFSETQ. The CDR3 runs 13 residues. V gave up 1 base and J gave up 8 bases; unmatched junction bases: 3. The CDR3 reads CASSLTGGWGYTF. CDR3 sequence (DNA): TGCGCCAGCAGCTTGACAGGGGGCTGGGGCTACACCTTC.

The CDR3 is CASSLKAGGVTEAFF. CDR3 nucleotides: TGTGCCAGCAGCTTAAAGGCGGGTGGTGTCACTGAAGCTTTCTTT. The rearrangement uses TRBV7-3 and TRBJ1-1, with D hard to call. CDR3 length: 15 residues. Germline V gene data show CDR1 as SGHTA and CDR2 as FQGTGA. V lost 1 base and J 4 bases, leaving 13 bases between the germline ends.

The V gene is TRBV7-9, the J gene TRBJ1-2, with unresolved D. Trimming removed 10 bases from V and 4 bases from J, with 13 bases in between. Germline V CDR1 and CDR2: SEHNR, FQNEAQ (reference sequence). The CDR3 is 12 amino acids. The CDR3 sequence: CATAISLYGYTF. CDR3 sequence (DNA): TGTGCCACCGCGATTTCCCTCTATGGCTACACCTTC.

This clone was seen a single time. The chain combines TRBV6-5 with TRBJ2-3; maybe TRBD2 (6 bases). Trimming pared 3 bases from V and 5 bases from J, leaving 15 bases between. CDR3 length: 15 amino acids. Germline-derived CDR1 and CDR2 are MNHEY and SVGAGI. The CDR3 loop reads CASSYGEPGVDTQYF. The CDR3 nucleotides read TGTGCCAGCAGTTATGGCGAACCGGGAGTAGATACGCAGTATTTT.

The chain combines TRBV14 with TRBJ2-1; 10 positions match TRBD2. Germline V lookup: CDR1 SGHDN, CDR2 FVKESK. With 3 bases clipped from V and 15 bases from J, the junction kept 5 bases outside the gene matches. The CDR3 is 12 amino acids. CDR3 DNA: TGTGCCAGCAGCCAGCTAGCGGGAGCCCCGTTCTTC. Translating gives CASSQLAGAPFF.

The rearrangement joins TRBV5-1 to TRBJ2-7, with TRBD2 matching over 12 bases. The CDR3 is 17 amino acids. Losses at the gene ends were 4 bases for V and 0 bases for J; bases not matched to a gene: 8. Germline V lookup: CDR1 SGHRS, CDR2 YFSETQ. This CDR3 reads CASSQTSGSSYSYEQYF. CDR3 DNA: TGCGCCAGCAGCCAGACTAGCGGGAGCTCCTACTCCTACGAGCAGTACTTC.

This clone has only one observation. The V call is TRBV6-1, the J call TRBJ2-7, with TRBD1 identical over 9 bases. With 4 bases clipped from V and 7 bases from J, the junction kept 14 bases outside the gene matches. The length of the CDR3 is 16 residues. CDR1 MNHNS and CDR2 SASEGT come from the germline V gene. In nucleotides, the CDR3 is TGTGCCAGCAGTGGTACAGGGGGCTCAGGGGGAATTGAGCAGTACTTC. Its protein is CASSGTGGSGGIEQYF.

The chain combines TRBV4-3 with TRBJ2-6; 9 nucleotides line up with TRBD2. Germline V lookup: CDR1 LGHNA, CDR2 YSLEER. There are 21 residues in the CDR3. V gave up 3 bases and J gave up 2 bases; unmatched junction bases: 17. The CDR3 sequence: CASSQTTAGTSNLPGANVLTF. The CDR3 bases are TGCGCCAGCAGCCAGACCACAGCCGGGACTAGCAACCTACCTGGGGCCAACGTCCTGACTTTC.

This chain connects TRBV5-1 to TRBJ2-7, with a weak D call TRBD2 (7 bases). This CDR3 contains 15 residues. CDR1 and CDR2 (germline): SGHRS, YFSETQ. The V and J ends lost 0 bases and 5 bases respectively, with 15 bases between them. CDR3 nucleotide sequence: TGCGCCAGCAGCTTGGGATTAGGGGGACTAAACGAGCAGTACTTC. Amino acid sequence: CASSLGLGGLNEQYF. Supplemented by reference TRBV5-1 and TRBJ2-7, the full variable domain reads KAGVTQTPRYLIKTRGQQVTLSCSPISGHRSVSWYQQTPGQGLQFLFEYFSETQRNKGNFPGRFSGRQFSNSRSEMNVSTLELGDSALYLCASSLGLGGLNEQYFGPGTRLTVT.

This chain uses TRBV28 with TRBJ2-4, with D perhaps matching TRBD1 (5 bases). The germline V and J ends were trimmed by 3 bases and 6 bases, with 24 bases remaining between them. Germline CDR1 reads MDHEN; CDR2 reads SYDVKM. The CDR3 totals 18 residues. The CDR3 region has the DNA TGTGCCAGCAGTTTTCCCCAGGCAGGGCCCCCGGATATAAACATTCAGTACTTC. Amino acids: CASSFPQAGPPDINIQYF.

This chain connects TRBV9 to TRBJ2-4; 7 bases line up with TRBD2. The CDR3 covers 14 residues. Looked up from germline, CDR1 is SGDLS and CDR2 is YYNGEE. Trimming took 0 bases from V and 7 from J; bases not matched to a gene: 4. Written as DNA, the CDR3 is TGTGCCAGCAGCGTAGGGCGGGAGCTCAACATTCAGTACTTC. Translation gives CASSVGRELNIQYF.